The rows below give T cell receptor beta chains drawn from one sample of a study of early T cells in non-severe SARS-CoV-2 infection. TCRdb ran MiXCR on the 5' RACE reads and lists one entry per CDR3 protein. The top ten hold around 7.3% of the sample, which has some 80,000 distinct CDR3 sequences, over 4% seen once. The source material was whole blood, sampled at baseline. These receptor sequences come from an adult who was a healthcare worker with PCR-confirmed SARS-CoV-2 infection or an uninfected control (not recorded which). Both conserved end residues are part of each CDR3. A D gene is named only where the DNA matches it firmly. Clone size is shown for a subset of rows, as once, few, many or a class of expanded clone.

cdr3_nt	cdr3_aa	clone_size	v_call	j_call	d_call
TGCAGCGTCTCCCTACCCACAGATACGCAGTATTTT	CSVSLPTDTQYF	many	TRBV29-1	TRBJ2-3	.
TGTGCCAGCGGCAAGGGGTGGGACTTCTTCTATGGCTACACCTTC	CASGKGWDFFYGYTF	many	TRBV12-3/TRBV12-4	TRBJ1-2	.
TGCAGCGTTGAAGATCGCGGCCGGCCTAGGGCGGGCTACACCTTC	CSVEDRGRPRAGYTF	many	TRBV29-1	TRBJ1-2	.
TGTGCCAGCAGCCAAGAGGAAGGCGGGGAGCTGTTTTTT	CASSQEEGGELFF	many	TRBV4-2	TRBJ2-2	.
TGTGCCTGGATGAACGGACTGAACTATGGCTACACCTTC	CAWMNGLNYGYTF	.	TRBV30	TRBJ1-2	.
TGCTCAGGACTAGCGGGAGCAGATACGCAGTATTTT	CSGLAGADTQYF	many	TRBV20-1	TRBJ2-3	TRBD2
TGTGCCAGCAGCCCTCGCGGACTAGCGGGGGGCAATGAGCAGTTCTTC	CASSPRGLAGGNEQFF	many	TRBV7-9	TRBJ2-1	TRBD2
TGTGCCAGCAGCTTCTTATATACGGAGGGCTACACCTTC	CASSFLYTEGYTF	few	TRBV5-5	TRBJ1-2	.
TGTGCCAGCAGTCCCCCTCTTCCAAACGTCAGGACAGGGATAGGACAGTACTTC	CASSPPLPNVRTGIGQYF	few	TRBV27	TRBJ2-7	TRBD1
TGTGCCAGCAGCGGGGACAGGGGGCCGTACAATGAGCAGTTCTTC	CASSGDRGPYNEQFF	many	TRBV9	TRBJ2-1	TRBD1
TGTGCCAGCAGTTTAGTCGGAGGCCCCTACAATGAGCAGTTCTTC	CASSLVGGPYNEQFF	many	TRBV12-3/TRBV12-4	TRBJ2-1	.
TGTGCCAGCAGCCAAGAGGGAGCGGGAGGGCCGGGTTTCTTC	CASSQEGAGGPGFF	.	TRBV3-1	TRBJ2-1	TRBD2
TGCGCCAGCACCCTAGACCGAGATACGCAGTATTTT	CASTLDRDTQYF	few	TRBV5-1	TRBJ2-3	.
TGCGCCAGCAGCCAAGACGGTCCCTCCCACGAGCAGTACTTC	CASSQDGPSHEQYF	many	TRBV5-1	TRBJ2-7	.
TGTGCCAGCAGCTCCAGGGTATTCGGCAATCAGCCCCAGCATTTT	CASSSRVFGNQPQHF	many	TRBV7-2	TRBJ1-5	.
TGTGCCAGCAGCCCAGACAGGGGGCCCGTCGGGGGGACCCAGTACTTC	CASSPDRGPVGGTQYF	.	TRBV7-9	TRBJ2-5	TRBD1
TGTGCCAGCAGCAGGAGCCCCAGGGAAGGGGACGAGCAGTACTTC	CASSRSPREGDEQYF	many	TRBV7-9	TRBJ2-7	.
TGCGCCAGCAGGTCCTGGTCGGGGTCGGGTTCACCCCTCCACTTT	CASRSWSGSGSPLHF	many	TRBV4-1	TRBJ1-6	.
TGCAGTGCTAGAGATCTGGGCGGATCCTACGAGCAGTACTTC	CSARDLGGSYEQYF	many	TRBV20-1	TRBJ2-7	.
TGTGCCAACCACCCCGGGACTAGCATTTACAATGAGCAGTTCTTC	CANHPGTSIYNEQFF	few	TRBV2	TRBJ2-1	TRBD2
TGTGCCAGCAGCAAACTAGCGGGGTACCAAGGCACAGATACGCAGTATTTT	CASSKLAGYQGTDTQYF	many	TRBV27	TRBJ2-3	TRBD2